The 24 T cell receptor beta chains reported below all come from one sample, sequenced in a study of T cells after yellow fever vaccination. TCRdb re-called the 5' RACE reads with MiXCR, one entry per CDR3 protein. The table has hundreds of thousands of distinct CDR3 sequences, around an eighth seen once. This material consisted of PBMCs, taken on the day of the yellow fever booster vaccination. The receptors were gathered from a man aged 30 to 45 who received the YFV17D yellow fever vaccine.

Regarding this clonotype: A junction end diverges from the germline sequence, so it may reflect a read error. The chain has TRBV20-1 and TRBJ1-2; D may be TRBD1 (5 bases). Germline values: CDR1 DFQATT, CDR2 SNEGSKA (reference sequence). The CDR3 contains 12 residues. This CDR3 reads CSFSTGTPYNAF. In DNA, the CDR3 is TGCAGCTTCTCGACCGGGACTCCCTACAACGCCTTC.

This chain uses TRBV20-1 with TRBJ1-3; perhaps TRBD1 as D (6 bases). V lost 4 bases and J lost 2, with 9 bases in between. The germline CDR1 and CDR2 sequences are DFQATT and SNEGSKA (reference sequence). This CDR3 has 13 amino acids. This CDR3 reads CSAMQGTGNTIYF. CDR3 in DNA: TGCAGTGCTATGCAGGGGACTGGAAACACCATATATTTT.

This clonotype has more than one count but fewer than ten. The chain couples TRBV7-9 to TRBJ2-3; D remains ambiguous. CDR3 length equals 15 residues. Germline assignment: CDR1 SEHNR and CDR2 FQNEAQ (reference sequence). V dropped 10 bases and J dropped 0 bases, with 17 bases sitting between them. This CDR3 is CATTPGTTSTDTQYF. The CDR3 DNA follows: TGTGCCACTACCCCCGGCACGACTAGCACAGATACGCAGTATTTT.

This clonotype was counted only a few times. The V gene is TRBV2, the J gene TRBJ2-4; possible D gene TRBD2, 5 bases. V shed 2 bases and J shed 9 bases, with 8 bases lying between them. The CDR3 totals 12 residues. The germline gives CDR1 SNHLY, CDR2 FYNNEI. The CDR3 DNA reads as TGTGCCAGCAGTGAACGGGAAGGCATTCAGTACTTC. Translating gives CASSEREGIQYF.

A few counts support this clonotype. J is TRBJ1-2 and V is TRBV7-8; D unresolved. The CDR3 contains 13 residues. V lost 2 bases and J 5 bases, leaving 9 bases between the germline ends. CDR1 and CDR2 (germline): SGHVS, FQNEAQ. CDR3: CASSLISDYGYTF. CDR3 DNA sequence: TGTGCCAGCAGCTTAATCTCAGATTATGGCTACACCTTC.

The sample holds a few counts of this clonotype. The CDR3 sequence is CASSQILPQGAKSDTQYF. CDR3 coding DNA: TGTGCCAGCAGCCAGATTTTACCGCAGGGGGCAAAATCAGATACGCAGTATTTT. The V call is TRBV27, the J call TRBJ2-3; 8 bases line up with TRBD1. This CDR3 region has 18 residues. Germline V gene sequence: CDR1 MNHEY, CDR2 SMNVEV (reference sequence). Losses at the gene ends were 6 bases for V and 4 bases for J; bases not matched to a gene: 18.

This clonotype was seen only a few times. The chain carries TRBV12-3 or TRBV12-4 and TRBJ2-5; 7 nucleotides agree with TRBD2. CDR3 size: 13 residues. The V and J ends lost 4 bases and 5 bases, in that order; junction bases with no gene match: 4. The CDR3 region is CASSWEGLETQYF. CDR3 DNA: TGTGCCAGCAGTTGGGAGGGCCTTGAGACCCAGTACTTC.

This rearrangement joins TRBV5-1 to TRBJ2-2, with D perhaps matching TRBD1 (6 bases). This CDR3 region has 14 residues. In germline, CDR1 is SGHRS, CDR2 YFSETQ. Trimming shortened V by 0 bases and J by 7 bases, and 10 bases separated the two germline ends. The CDR3 loop is CASSLDQGGGELFF. In nucleotides, the CDR3 is TGCGCCAGCAGCTTGGATCAAGGGGGCGGGGAGCTGTTTTTT.

The chain couples TRBV20-1 to TRBJ2-7; no definite D call. There are 13 residues in the CDR3. V lost 0 bases to trimming and J lost 2 bases, with 8 bases between them. Germline CDR1 is DFQATT and CDR2 is SNEGSKA (reference sequence). The CDR3 bases are TGCAGTGCTAGAGATTTCCGGACCTACGAGCAGTACTTC. Protein sequence: CSARDFRTYEQYF.

This clonotype was counted a few times. The chain joins TRBV15 to TRBJ1-1; no firm D call. Between the trimmed V and J ends, which lost 1 base and 5 bases, there was a span of 8 bases. This CDR3 is 13 amino acids long. In germline, CDR1 is LNHNV, CDR2 YYDKDF (reference sequence). The CDR3 reads CATSRGPRTEAFF. The CDR3 coding sequence is TGTGCCACCAGCAGAGGACCGAGGACTGAAGCTTTCTTT.

The V gene is TRBV10-3, the J gene TRBJ2-2, with D possibly being TRBD1 or TRBD2 (6 bases each). The CDR3 has 17 residues. Deletions cut 3 bases from V and 4 bases from J, with 18 bases between. CDR1 is ENHRY and CDR2 is SYGVKD in the germline V gene. The CDR3 reads CAISDRPREGGTGELFF. The CDR3 DNA follows: TGTGCCATCAGTGACAGACCGAGAGAGGGGGGCACCGGGGAGCTGTTTTTT.

This clonotype has just a few counts. The V call is TRBV12-3 or TRBV12-4, the J call TRBJ2-4; TRBD1 agrees at 8 bases. V was clipped by 6 bases and J by 0 bases; unmatched bases: 7. The CDR3 totals 16 residues. In DNA form, the CDR3 reads TGTGCCAGCAGACCTGGACAGGGCCTAGCCAAAAACATTCAGTACTTC. Translated, it gives CASRPGQGLAKNIQYF.

Many counts were recorded for this clonotype. The CDR3 reads CASSYGTSGTDTQYF. Written as DNA, the CDR3 is TGTGCCAGCAGTTACGGGACTAGCGGCACAGATACGCAGTATTTT. The rearrangement joins TRBV12-3 or TRBV12-4 to TRBJ2-3; TRBD2 matches at 10 bases. The CDR3 spans 15 residues. The J segment lost 1 base and the V segment lost 4 bases, leaving 2 bases of the junction unmatched.

The table lists this clonotype with a few counts. The chain is built from TRBV5-1 and TRBJ2-1; the D gene is possibly TRBD2 (6 bases). Germline CDR1 reads SGHRS; CDR2 reads YFSETQ. Trimming removed 0 bases from V and 6 bases from J, with 13 bases in between. The CDR3 extends over 15 amino acids. For the CDR3, the DNA is TGCGCCAGCAGCTTGGTGGTAGCGGCGGGCAATGAGCAGTTCTTC. Protein product: CASSLVVAAGNEQFF.

There are many counts of this clonotype. This chain joins TRBV20-1 and TRBJ2-7, with 12 nucleotides matching TRBD2. Germline loops: CDR1 DFQATT, CDR2 SNEGSKA (reference sequence). V lost 6 bases, J lost 2 bases, and 5 bases stayed unmatched. The CDR3 consists of 14 residues. For the CDR3, the DNA is TGCAGTGCCTTGACTAGCGGGAGACCCTACGAGCAGTACTTC. Translating it yields CSALTSGRPYEQYF.

This clonotype appeared a few times. The J gene is TRBJ2-1, the V gene TRBV20-1, with D hard to call. The CDR3 runs to 16 residues. V was shortened by 0 bases and J by 10 bases, with 22 bases between the two germline ends. Germline V gene data show CDR1 as DFQATT and CDR2 as SNEGSKA (reference sequence). DNA of the CDR3: TGCAGTGCTAGAGATCTTGGGCGGACCGTAGGCCAGGAGCAGTTCTTC. Translated: CSARDLGRTVGQEQFF.

V usage is TRBV6-8 and J usage is TRBJ2-1; TRBD1 aligns across 7 bases. Germline V CDR1 and CDR2: MNHGY, SAAAGT. Trimming removed 7 bases from V and 1 base from J; junction bases left unmatched: 10. The CDR3 is 16 residues long. DNA of the CDR3: TGTGCCAGCAACCTAGGGGGCGGAGCGTCCTACAATGAGCAGTTCTTC. The encoded protein is CASNLGGGASYNEQFF.

This clonotype was observed a handful of times. This chain links TRBV5-4 with TRBJ2-6; 9 positions match TRBD1. Germline loops: CDR1 SGHNT, CDR2 YYREEE (reference sequence). The CDR3 is 21 residues long. V gave up 0 bases and J gave up 2 bases; unmatched junction bases: 15. CDR3 loop: CASSLGGYGTGSLTGANVLTF. CDR3 DNA: TGTGCCAGCAGCTTGGGAGGTTATGGGACAGGGTCTCTTACTGGGGCCAACGTCCTGACTTTC.

This clonotype was observed many times. The chain carries TRBV12-3 or TRBV12-4 and TRBJ1-5; D is unclear. With 3 bases removed from V and 7 bases from J, the gap between germline ends came to 7 bases. The CDR3 is 12 residues long. The CDR3: CASSLMGQPQHF. The CDR3 region has the DNA TGTGCCAGCAGTTTGATGGGGCAGCCCCAGCATTTT.

The chain joins TRBV12-3 or TRBV12-4 to TRBJ2-1; the match to TRBD2 covers 8 bases. The CDR3 is 16 amino acids. After removal of 2 bases from V and 7 bases from J, the junction contained 10 bases not matched to a gene. CDR3 bases: TGTGCCAGCAGTTTACGGGGGACTAGGGAAGGGAATGAGCAGTTCTTC. Translation gives CASSLRGTREGNEQFF.

The V gene is TRBV7-3, the J gene TRBJ2-7, with D possibly being TRBD1 (6 bases). In germline, CDR1 is SGHTA, CDR2 FQGTGA. CDR3 length: 15 residues. The V end lost 2 bases, the J end lost 2 bases, and 13 bases lay between the germline ends. The CDR3 nucleotides are TGTGCCAGCAGCTTATTTCTGGGACACCCCTACGAGCAGTACTTC. It specifies CASSLFLGHPYEQYF.

A few counts support this clonotype. CDR3 coding DNA: TGTGCCAGCAGTTCGGACAGGGGGCCGGTCGGGGCTGAAGCTTTCTTT. This gives the protein CASSSDRGPVGAEAFF. The chain links TRBV12-3 or TRBV12-4 to TRBJ1-1, with TRBD1 matching over 11 bases. This CDR3 spans 16 amino acids. J gave up 6 bases and V 4 bases, and 10 bases lay outside the gene matches.

This chain links TRBV7-2 with TRBJ2-7; D is unclear. The CDR3 consists of 13 residues. Trimming took 1 base from V and 4 from J, leaving 8 bases between them. Germline V lookup: CDR1 SGHTA, CDR2 FQGNSA. The CDR3: CASSLEIKYEQYF. CDR3 coding DNA: TGTGCCAGCAGCTTAGAGATTAAGTACGAGCAGTACTTC.

There are a few counts of this clonotype. This chain links TRBV6-2 or TRBV6-3 with TRBJ1-5; no reliable D call. V was shortened by 6 bases and J by 11 bases, with 14 bases between the two germline ends. The CDR3 loop spans 12 amino acids. The germline CDR1 and CDR2 sequences are MNHEY and SVGEGT. The CDR3 protein is CASSHRFSTQHF. CDR3 in DNA: TGTGCCAGCAGCCATCGGTTTAGTACCCAGCATTTT.